This T cell receptor beta chain was identified during a study of cytomegalovirus exposure and HLA in healthy donors. Study conclusions and caveats: Among the most significant clusters, several appeared linked to common viral pathogens in a later analysis. A prior analysis recorded that most TCR beta V segments were productive about 87% or about 30% of the time.

13 Jbeta primers and 60 Vbeta primers were used for the PCR. Assay used: immunoSEQ multiplex PCR; TCRdb lists only in-frame clones, some missing. Recorded here are 35,000 to 50,000 clones; the top ten clones represent 3% to 4%. Comments on this clone: No antigen is known for it.

With 0 bases clipped from V and 3 bases from J, the junction kept 7 bases outside the gene matches. The CDR3 is 16 amino acids. Germline CDR1 reads SGHNT; CDR2 reads YYREEE (reference sequence). This clonotype originated in a woman in her 30s in good health and CMV-seropositive. Input material: PBMCs. V is TRBV5-4 and J is TRBJ2-7, with 9 bases lining up with TRBD1. The CDR3 loop is CASSLGGQGAGYEQYF. The CDR3 DNA follows: TGTGCCAGCAGCTTGGGGGGACAGGGTGCGGGCTACGAGCAGTACTTC.